The rows below give T cell receptor beta chains drawn from one sample of a study of T-cell memory formation after mild COVID-19. Each CDR3 protein is one row after TCRdb ran MiXCR on the 5' RACE reads. The sample comprises approximately 300,000 distinct CDR3 sequences, more than 15% of which are singletons, and 22% rests with the top ten. Sequenced input: PBMCs or a T cell subset sorted from them (not recorded which). Receptors originate from a young man who had mild COVID-19 (a few samples of this study predate the infection). Cell type and time point are not known. Both conserved end residues are part of each CDR3. The D gene is left open where the match is weak. A clone size is listed for some rows: how often the clone was seen (once, few, many), or a class if it is expanded.

D	V	J	size	CDR3	DNA
TRBD1	TRBV7-2	TRBJ1-5	many	CASSQDRGNQPQHF	TGCGCCAGCAGCCAAGACAGGGGCAATCAGCCCCAGCATTTT
TRBD1	TRBV20-1	TRBJ1-6	NA	CSAPDRGNSPLHF	TGCAGTGCTCCGGACAGGGGAAATTCACCCCTCCACTTT
TRBD1	TRBV10-3	TRBJ2-3	NA	CATTGERTDTQYF	TGTGCCACGACAGGGGAGAGGACAGATACGCAGTATTTT
TRBD1	TRBV5-1	TRBJ1-6	few	CASSERQGDNSPLHF	TGCGCCAGCAGCGAAAGACAGGGGGATAATTCACCCCTCCACTTT
NA	TRBV28	TRBJ1-5	NA	CASSLTQPQHF	TGTGCCAGCAGTTTAACCCAGCCCCAGCATTTT
TRBD1	TRBV7-2	TRBJ1-2	few	CASSITGADYGYTF	TGTGCCAGCAGCATCACAGGGGCGGACTATGGCTACACCTTC
TRBD2	TRBV6-6	TRBJ2-5	NA	CASSYAAGGPGMETQYF	TGTGCCAGCAGTTACGCAGCGGGGGGGCCCGGTATGGAGACCCAGTACTTC
NA	TRBV18	TRBJ1-5	few	CASSPAGVQPQHF	TGTGCCAGCTCACCGGCAGGAGTCCAGCCCCAGCATTTT
NA	TRBV7-2	TRBJ1-1	NA	CASSLAPGSTEAFF	TGTGCCAGCAGCTTAGCCCCTGGGAGCACTGAAGCTTTCTTT
TRBD1	TRBV6-5	TRBJ1-2	few	CASSYLRDRVYGYTF	TGTGCCAGCAGCTACCTTCGGGACAGGGTCTATGGCTACACCTTC
TRBD1	TRBV6-2/TRBV6-3	TRBJ2-2	few	CASSRNRGEHRELFF	TGTGCCAGCAGCCGGAACAGGGGGGAACACCGGGAGCTGTTTTTT
NA	TRBV12-3/TRBV12-4	TRBJ2-5	NA	CASSFGIKETQYF	TGTGCCAGCAGTTTTGGGATTAAAGAGACCCAGTACTTC
NA	TRBV7-8	TRBJ1-5	few	CASSFTVGGNQPQHF	TGTGCCAGCAGCTTTACGGTCGGGGGCAATCAGCCCCAGCATTTT
NA	TRBV6-2/TRBV6-3	TRBJ1-6	NA	CASSYSGRRTSSYNSPLHF	TGTGCCAGCAGTTACTCTGGGAGGCGGACTAGCTCCTATAATTCACCCCTCCACTTT
NA	TRBV5-1	TRBJ2-5	few	CASSYGERGGETQYF	TGCGCCAGCAGCTACGGCGAGAGGGGAGGCGAGACCCAGTACTTC
TRBD1	TRBV5-1	TRBJ2-3	many	CASSLARTGVDTQYF	TGCGCCAGCAGCTTAGCCCGGACAGGGGTAGATACGCAGTATTTT
TRBD2	TRBV18	TRBJ2-1	many	CASSTGGAIEQFF	TGTGCCAGCTCAACCGGGGGGGCGATTGAGCAGTTCTTC
NA	TRBV4-1	TRBJ1-1	NA	CASSQDGYLNTEAFF	TGCGCCAGCAGCCAAGACGGCTATTTGAACACTGAAGCTTTCTTT
NA	TRBV5-1	TRBJ2-3	many	CASSRTGDFTDTQYF	TGCGCCAGCAGCCGGACGGGGGACTTCACAGATACGCAGTATTTT
NA	TRBV19	TRBJ1-5	many	CASSMSRAQPQHF	TGTGCCAGTAGTATGAGCAGGGCTCAGCCCCAGCATTTT
NA	TRBV7-2	TRBJ2-4	NA	CASSPGLGGDIQYF	TGTGCCAGCAGCCCCGGTTTGGGGGGAGACATTCAGTACTTC
NA	TRBV5-5	TRBJ2-7	NA	CASRKSSGLSSYEQYF	TGTGCCAGCAGAAAAAGTTCGGGCCTGAGCTCCTACGAGCAGTACTTC